This T cell receptor (beta chain) was profiled in a study of blood T cells in healthy people across ages. Points from the study as a whole: Changes in expanded clonotypes were possibly confounded, as the CMV status of donors was unknown.

The CDR3 extends over 13 amino acids. The germline V and J ends were trimmed by 5 bases and 4 bases, with 9 bases remaining between them. A J-beta primer mix and a sample-barcoded 5' primer were used in a second PCR of roughly 6 to 11 cycles. One entry per CDR3 protein, called by TCRdb with MiXCR from the 5' RACE reads. The table shows hundreds of thousands of distinct CDR3 sequences, with roughly half occurring only once. This clonotype was observed many times. Its antigen is still unknown. The sequence was collected from a woman aged 80 or over in good health. The gene calls are TRBV12-3 or TRBV12-4 and TRBJ1-5; D gene ambiguous. The source material was blood. The CDR3 protein is CASSPRPNQPQHF. The CDR3 coding sequence is TGTGCCAGCAGTCCCCGTCCAAATCAGCCCCAGCATTTT.